This TCR beta chain was obtained from a study of identical twins. Findings of the study overall: Conclusions relied on cross-sectional statistical analysis, not following the same donors. A lower insertion count was a feature of abundant cord blood beta clonotypes, with no such feature in memory repertoires.

Regarding this clonotype: The antigen is undetermined.

V was pared by 5 bases and J by 4 bases, with 11 bases of the junction left unmatched. The CDR3 is 16 amino acids. The germline CDR1 and CDR2 sequences are SGHAT and FQDESV (reference sequence). It was template switching that added a universal primer site, and there were unique molecular identifiers on the cDNA. TCRdb reprocessed the 5' RACE reads with MiXCR, giving one entry per CDR3 protein. The sample holds under 1 million distinct CDR3 sequences, 9% to 15% seen once. A further study also used this sample, focusing on yellow fever vaccine responses in identical twins. That source reports: Twins reportedly mounted vaccine T cell responses that seemed partly convergent, partly personalized.

Sequenced: PBMCs. The rearrangement joins TRBV11-1 to TRBJ2-1; 7 bases agree with TRBD2. This clonotype was obtained from a woman between 18 and 29 years old in good health. The CDR3 spells CASSAQLASSYNEQFF. CDR3 sequence (DNA): TGTGCCAGCAGCGCGCAACTAGCGAGTTCTTACAATGAGCAGTTCTTC.